This entry features one T cell receptor (beta chain) sequence. Its specificity is not known. Using immunoSEQ multiplex PCR, the repertoire was profiled, and TCRdb retains in-frame clones only, with some absent. The sample consists of about 64,000 clones, more than 75% of them appearing once. The record originates from a study of a mutant IDH1 vaccine in newly diagnosed glioma. Study background: Following radiotherapy alone, or alongside temozolomide cycles, vaccination was started after an interval of 4-6 weeks. Among treated patients, roughly 62% were male and approximately 40% female, and mean age was around 40 years.

Unmatched junction bases numbered 10, after V lost 3 bases and J lost 2 bases. Germline V gene sequence: CDR1 SGHRS, CDR2 YFSETQ. The CDR3 is made up of 17 amino acids. Documented time point: week 23, last vaccination. The content of each vaccine dose was 300 ug of mutant IDH1 20-mer peptide, and topical imiquimod accompanied it. The TCR originated in a man in his thirties or forties with glioma. The chain is built from TRBV5-1 and TRBJ1-2; 10 bases fit TRBD1. Sequences were derived from PBMCs, sampled from a glioma patient whose treatment included an IDH1 peptide vaccine. CDR3 in amino acids: CASSSSGVGQGNYGYTF. The CDR3 DNA reads as TGCGCCAGCAGCTCTTCAGGAGTGGGACAGGGGAACTATGGCTACACCTTC.